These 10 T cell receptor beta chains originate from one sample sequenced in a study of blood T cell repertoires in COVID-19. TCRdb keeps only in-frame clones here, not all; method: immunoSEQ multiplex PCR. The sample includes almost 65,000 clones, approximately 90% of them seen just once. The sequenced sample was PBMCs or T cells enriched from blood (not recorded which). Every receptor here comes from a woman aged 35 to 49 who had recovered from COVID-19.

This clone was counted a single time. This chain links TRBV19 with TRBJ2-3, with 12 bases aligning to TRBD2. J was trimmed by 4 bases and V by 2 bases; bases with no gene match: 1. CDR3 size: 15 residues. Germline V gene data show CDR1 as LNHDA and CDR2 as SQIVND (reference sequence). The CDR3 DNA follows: TGTGCCAGTAGTATAACTAGCGGGGGGCCAGATACGCAGTATTTT. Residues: CASSITSGGPDTQYF.

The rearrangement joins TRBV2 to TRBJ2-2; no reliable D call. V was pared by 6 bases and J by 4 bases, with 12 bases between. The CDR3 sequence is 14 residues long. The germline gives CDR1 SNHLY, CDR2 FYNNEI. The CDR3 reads CASSPPSVTGELFF. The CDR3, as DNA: TGTGCCAGCAGCCCACCCAGCGTCACCGGGGAGCTGTTTTTT.

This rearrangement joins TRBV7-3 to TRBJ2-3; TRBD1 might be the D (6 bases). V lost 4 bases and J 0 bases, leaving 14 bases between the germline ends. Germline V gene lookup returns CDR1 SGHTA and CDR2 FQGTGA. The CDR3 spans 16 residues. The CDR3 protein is CASSSTGHPSTDTQYF. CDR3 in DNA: TGTGCCAGCAGCTCAACGGGACACCCAAGCACAGATACGCAGTATTTT.

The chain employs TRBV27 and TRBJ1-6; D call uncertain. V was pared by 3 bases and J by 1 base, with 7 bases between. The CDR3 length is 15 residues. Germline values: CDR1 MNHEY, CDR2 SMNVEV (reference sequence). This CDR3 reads CASSFGGSYNSPLHF. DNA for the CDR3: TGTGCCAGCAGTTTTGGCGGGTCCTATAATTCACCCCTCCACTTT.

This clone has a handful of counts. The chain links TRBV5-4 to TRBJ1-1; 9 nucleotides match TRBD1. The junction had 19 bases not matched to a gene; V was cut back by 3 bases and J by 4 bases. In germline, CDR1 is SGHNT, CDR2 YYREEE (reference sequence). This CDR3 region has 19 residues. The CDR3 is CASSSALTGGGTLSTEAFF. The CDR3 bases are TGTGCCAGCAGCTCAGCCCTCACAGGGGGCGGCACCCTGAGCACTGAAGCTTTCTTT.

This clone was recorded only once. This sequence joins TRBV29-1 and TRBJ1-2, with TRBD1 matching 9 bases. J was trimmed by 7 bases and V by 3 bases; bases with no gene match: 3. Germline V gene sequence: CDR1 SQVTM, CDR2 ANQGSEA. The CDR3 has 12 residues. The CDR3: CSVDPGQGGYTF. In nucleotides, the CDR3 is TGCAGCGTTGATCCGGGACAGGGTGGCTACACCTTC.

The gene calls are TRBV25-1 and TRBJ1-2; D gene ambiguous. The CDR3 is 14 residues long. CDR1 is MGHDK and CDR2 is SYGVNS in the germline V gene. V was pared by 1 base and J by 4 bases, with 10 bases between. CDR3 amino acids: CASSESARSYGYTF. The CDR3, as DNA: TGTGCCAGCAGTGAATCGGCCAGGTCCTATGGCTACACCTTC.

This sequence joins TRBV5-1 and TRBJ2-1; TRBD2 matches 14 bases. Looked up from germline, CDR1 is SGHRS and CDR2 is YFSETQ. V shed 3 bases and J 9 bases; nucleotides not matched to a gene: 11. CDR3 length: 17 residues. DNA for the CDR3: TGCGCCAGCAGCTCCTCGACTAGCGGGGGGGTTAAGGTTGAGCAGTTCTTC. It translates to CASSSSTSGGVKVEQFF.

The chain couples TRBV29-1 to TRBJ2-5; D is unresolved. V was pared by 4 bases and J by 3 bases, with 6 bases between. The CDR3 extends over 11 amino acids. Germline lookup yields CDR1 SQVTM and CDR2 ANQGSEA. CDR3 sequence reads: CSVALKETQYF. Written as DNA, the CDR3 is TGCAGCGTTGCACTGAAAGAGACCCAGTACTTC. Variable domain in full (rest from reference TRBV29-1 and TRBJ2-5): SAVISQKPSRDICQRGTSLTIQCQVDSQVTMMFWYRQQPGQSLTLIATANQGSEATYESGFVIDKFPISRPNLTFSTLTVSNMSPEDSSIYLCSVALKETQYFGPGTRLLVL.

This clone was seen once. The CDR3 DNA reads as TGTGCCAGCAGCCAACCGGCGGGTAATCCGAACACCGGGGAGCTGTTTTTT. Residues: CASSQPAGNPNTGELFF. The V call is TRBV9, the J call TRBJ2-2, with D possibly being TRBD2 (5 bases). The CDR3 spans 17 residues. V was shortened by 4 bases and J by 0 bases, with 16 bases between the two germline ends. CDR1 and CDR2 from the germline V gene are SGDLS and YYNGEE.